This T cell receptor (beta chain) was recorded in a study of cytomegalovirus exposure and HLA in healthy donors. This clone was seen once. Its target is not known. Findings and caveats of the study: A few of the chains that were CMV-associated were confirmed in vitro to be specific for CMV antigens. Highest at DRB1 and lowest at HLA-C, TCR association rates differed among HLA loci in a later analysis. In a later analysis, HLA-associated TCR beta chains were more clonally expanded than equally common others.

Germline CDR1 SGDLS, CDR2 YYNGEE. Unmatched junction bases numbered 8, after V lost 4 bases and J lost 6 bases. CDR3 size: 15 residues. The PCR was carried out with 60 Vbeta primers and 13 Jbeta primers. Some clones are missing from TCRdb's copy, which holds only in-frame ones; the method was immunoSEQ multiplex PCR. In the table there are around 130,000 clones, more than 80% of which are singletons. The clonotype originates from a woman in her 30s in good health and CMV-seropositive. The V call is TRBV9, the J call TRBJ2-1, with 9 nucleotides matching TRBD2. The specimen was PBMCs. CDR3 protein: CASSSSGTRPNEQFF. The CDR3 DNA sequence: TGTGCCAGCAGCTCTAGCGGGACGCGCCCCAATGAGCAGTTCTTC.